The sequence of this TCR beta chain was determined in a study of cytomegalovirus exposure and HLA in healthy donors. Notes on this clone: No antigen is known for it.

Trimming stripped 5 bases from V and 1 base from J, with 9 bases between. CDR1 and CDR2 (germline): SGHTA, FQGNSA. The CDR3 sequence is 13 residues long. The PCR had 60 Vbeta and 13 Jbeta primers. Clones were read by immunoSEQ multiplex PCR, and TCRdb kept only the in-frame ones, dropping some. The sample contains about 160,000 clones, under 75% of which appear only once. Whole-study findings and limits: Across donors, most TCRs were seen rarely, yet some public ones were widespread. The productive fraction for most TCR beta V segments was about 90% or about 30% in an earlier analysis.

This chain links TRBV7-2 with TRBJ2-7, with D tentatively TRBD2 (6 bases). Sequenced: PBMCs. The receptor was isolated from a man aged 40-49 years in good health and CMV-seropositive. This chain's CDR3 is CASSAGRSYEQYF. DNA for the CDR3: TGTGCCAGCAGCGCGGGGAGGTCCTACGAGCAGTACTTC.